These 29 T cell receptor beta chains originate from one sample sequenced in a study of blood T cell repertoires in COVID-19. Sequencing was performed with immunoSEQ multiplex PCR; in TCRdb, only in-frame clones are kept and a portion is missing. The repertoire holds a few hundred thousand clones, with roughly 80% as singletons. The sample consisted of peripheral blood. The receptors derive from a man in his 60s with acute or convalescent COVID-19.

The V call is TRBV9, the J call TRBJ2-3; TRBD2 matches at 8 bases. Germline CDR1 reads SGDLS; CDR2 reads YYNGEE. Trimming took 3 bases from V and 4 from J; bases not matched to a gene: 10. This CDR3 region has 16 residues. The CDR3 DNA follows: TGTGCCAGCAGCGGAAGATTAGCGGGGTTCGCAGATACGCAGTATTTT. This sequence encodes CASSGRLAGFADTQYF. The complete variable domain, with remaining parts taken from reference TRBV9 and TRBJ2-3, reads DSGVTQTPKHLITATGQRVTLRCSPRSGDLSVYWYQQSLDQGLQFLIQYYNGEERAKGNILERFSAQQFPDLHSELNLSSLELGDSALYFCASSGRLAGFADTQYFGPGTRLTVL.

The CDR3 loop is CASSLGEGGSWETQYF. CDR3 DNA sequence: TGTGCCAGCAGCTTAGGGGAGGGCGGGTCATGGGAGACCCAGTACTTC. This chain connects TRBV7-6 to TRBJ2-5, with 7 bases that match TRBD2. The germline gives CDR1 SGHVS, CDR2 FNYEAQ. Germline trimming cut 1 base from V and 5 bases from J; bases unmatched to any gene: 10. CDR3 size: 16 residues.

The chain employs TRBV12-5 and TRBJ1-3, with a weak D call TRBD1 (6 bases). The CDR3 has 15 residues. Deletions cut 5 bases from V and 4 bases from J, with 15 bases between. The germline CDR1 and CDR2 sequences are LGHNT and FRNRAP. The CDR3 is CASGPGDRAGNTIYF. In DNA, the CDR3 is TGTGCTAGTGGTCCAGGGGATCGCGCCGGAAACACCATATATTTT.

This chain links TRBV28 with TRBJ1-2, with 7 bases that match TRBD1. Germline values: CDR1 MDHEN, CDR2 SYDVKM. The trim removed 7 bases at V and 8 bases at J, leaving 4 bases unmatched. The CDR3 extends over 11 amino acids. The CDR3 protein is CASKGARGYTF. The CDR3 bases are TGTGCCAGCAAGGGGGCCCGCGGCTACACCTTC.

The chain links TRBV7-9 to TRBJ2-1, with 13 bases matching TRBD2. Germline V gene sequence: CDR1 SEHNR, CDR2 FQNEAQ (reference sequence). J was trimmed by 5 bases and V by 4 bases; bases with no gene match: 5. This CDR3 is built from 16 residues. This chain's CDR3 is CASSYVGTSGNNEQFF. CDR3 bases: TGTGCCAGCAGCTATGTCGGGACTAGCGGGAACAATGAGCAGTTCTTC.

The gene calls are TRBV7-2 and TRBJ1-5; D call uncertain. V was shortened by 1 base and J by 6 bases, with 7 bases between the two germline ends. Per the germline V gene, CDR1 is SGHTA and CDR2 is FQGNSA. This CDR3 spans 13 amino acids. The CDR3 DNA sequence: TGTGCCAGCAGCTTAGAAGCGGGTCAGCCCCAGCATTTT. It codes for CASSLEAGQPQHF.

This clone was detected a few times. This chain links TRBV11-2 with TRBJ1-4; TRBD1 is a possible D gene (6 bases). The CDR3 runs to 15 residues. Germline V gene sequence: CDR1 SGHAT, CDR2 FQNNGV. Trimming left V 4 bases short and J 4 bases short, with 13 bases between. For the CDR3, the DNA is TGTGCCAGCAGCTCCCAACAGGGATTTAATGAAAAACTGTTTTTT. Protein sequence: CASSSQQGFNEKLFF.

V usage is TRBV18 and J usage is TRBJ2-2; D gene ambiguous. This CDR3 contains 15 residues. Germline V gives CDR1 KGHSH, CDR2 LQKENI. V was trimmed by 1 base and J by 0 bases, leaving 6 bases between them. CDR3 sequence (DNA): TGTGCCAGCTCACCACAGAGAACGAACACCGGGGAGCTGTTTTTT. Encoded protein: CASSPQRTNTGELFF.

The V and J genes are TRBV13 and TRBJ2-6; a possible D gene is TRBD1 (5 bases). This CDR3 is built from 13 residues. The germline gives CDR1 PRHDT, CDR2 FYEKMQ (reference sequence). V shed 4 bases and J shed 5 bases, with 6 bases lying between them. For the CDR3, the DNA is TGTGCCAGCAGCTCGGACAGGGCCAACGTCCTGACTTTC. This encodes CASSSDRANVLTF.

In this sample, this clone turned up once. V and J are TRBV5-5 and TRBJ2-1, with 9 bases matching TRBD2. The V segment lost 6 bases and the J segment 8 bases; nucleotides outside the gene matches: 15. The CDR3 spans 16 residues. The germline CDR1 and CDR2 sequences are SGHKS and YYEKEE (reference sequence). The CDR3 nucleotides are TGTGCCAGCAACAACCAAGTCCAGCGGGGGGCGGATGAGCAGTTCTTC. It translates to CASNNQVQRGADEQFF.

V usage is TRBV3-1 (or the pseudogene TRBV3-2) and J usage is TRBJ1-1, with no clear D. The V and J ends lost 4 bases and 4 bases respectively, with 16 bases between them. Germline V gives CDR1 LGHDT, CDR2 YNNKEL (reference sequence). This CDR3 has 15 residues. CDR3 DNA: TGTGCCAGCAGCCCCCGGGGTTCCCAAGGCACTGAAGCTTTCTTT. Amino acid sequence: CASSPRGSQGTEAFF.

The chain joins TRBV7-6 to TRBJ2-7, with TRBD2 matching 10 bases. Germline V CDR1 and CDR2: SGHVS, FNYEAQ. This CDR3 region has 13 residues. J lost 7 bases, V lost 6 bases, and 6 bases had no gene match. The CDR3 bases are TGTGCCAGCAGGGACGGGACTAGCGCTGAGCAGTACTTC. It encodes CASRDGTSAEQYF.

The CDR3 DNA reads TGTGCCAGCAGCGTACAGGGGGGCAATCAGCCCCAGCATTTT. Residues: CASSVQGGNQPQHF. The rearrangement uses TRBV5-4 and TRBJ1-5; 8 bases align to TRBD1. The V segment lost 4 bases and the J segment 2 bases; nucleotides outside the gene matches: 2. CDR3 size: 14 residues. CDR1 and CDR2 (germline): SGHNT, YYREEE (reference sequence).

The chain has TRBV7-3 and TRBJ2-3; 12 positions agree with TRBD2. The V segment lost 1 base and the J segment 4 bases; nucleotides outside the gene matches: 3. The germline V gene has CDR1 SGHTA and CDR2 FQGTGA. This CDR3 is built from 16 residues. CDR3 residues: CASSLKLAGGSDTQYF. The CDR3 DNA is TGTGCCAGCAGCTTAAAGCTAGCGGGGGGGTCAGATACGCAGTATTTT.

CDR3 coding DNA: TGTGCCAGCAGATCCGGGACAGGGGGCAGCTACGAGCAGTACTTC. Protein: CASRSGTGGSYEQYF. The V gene is TRBV6-6, the J gene TRBJ2-7; TRBD1 matches 12 bases. Germline V gene lookup returns CDR1 MNHNY and CDR2 SVGAGI (reference sequence). The CDR3 contains 15 residues. Trimming removed 6 bases from V and 3 bases from J; junction bases left unmatched: 6.

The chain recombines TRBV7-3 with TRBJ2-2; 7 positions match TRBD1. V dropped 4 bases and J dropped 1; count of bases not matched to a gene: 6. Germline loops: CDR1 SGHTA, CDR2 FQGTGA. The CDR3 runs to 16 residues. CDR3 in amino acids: CASSYTGVRNTGELFF. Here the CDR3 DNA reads TGTGCCAGCAGCTACACAGGGGTCCGGAACACCGGGGAGCTGTTTTTT.

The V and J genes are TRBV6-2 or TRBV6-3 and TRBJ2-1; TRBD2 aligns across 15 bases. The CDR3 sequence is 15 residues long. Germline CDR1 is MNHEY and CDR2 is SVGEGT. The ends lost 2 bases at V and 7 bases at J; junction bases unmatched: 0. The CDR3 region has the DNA TGTGCCAGCAGTTACGGGACTAGCGGGAGGAATGAGCAGTTCTTC. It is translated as CASSYGTSGRNEQFF.

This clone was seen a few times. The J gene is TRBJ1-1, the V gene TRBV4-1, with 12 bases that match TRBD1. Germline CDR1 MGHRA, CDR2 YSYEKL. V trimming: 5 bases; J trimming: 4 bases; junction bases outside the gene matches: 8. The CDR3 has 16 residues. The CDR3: CASSKGQGARSTEAFF. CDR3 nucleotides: TGCGCCAGCAGCAAGGGACAGGGGGCGCGCAGCACTGAAGCTTTCTTT.

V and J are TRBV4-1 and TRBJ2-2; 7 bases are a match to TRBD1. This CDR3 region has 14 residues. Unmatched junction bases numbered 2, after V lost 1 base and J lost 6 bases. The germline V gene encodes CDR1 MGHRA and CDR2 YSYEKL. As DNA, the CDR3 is TGCGCCAGCAGCCAAGGACAGGGCGCCGGGGAGCTGTTTTTT. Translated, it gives CASSQGQGAGELFF.

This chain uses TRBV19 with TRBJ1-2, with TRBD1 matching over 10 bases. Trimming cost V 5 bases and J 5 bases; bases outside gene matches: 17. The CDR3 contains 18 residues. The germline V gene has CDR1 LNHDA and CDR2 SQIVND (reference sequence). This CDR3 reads CASSRSLVSGQGIYGYTF. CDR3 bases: TGTGCCAGTAGTCGAAGTCTGGTTTCGGGACAGGGGATTTATGGCTACACCTTC.

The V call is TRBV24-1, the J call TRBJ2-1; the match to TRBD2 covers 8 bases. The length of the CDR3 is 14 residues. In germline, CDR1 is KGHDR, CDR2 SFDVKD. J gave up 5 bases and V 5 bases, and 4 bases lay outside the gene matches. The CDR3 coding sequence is TGTGCCACCAGTGGGGGACTAGTCCACAATGAGCAGTTCTTC. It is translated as CATSGGLVHNEQFF.

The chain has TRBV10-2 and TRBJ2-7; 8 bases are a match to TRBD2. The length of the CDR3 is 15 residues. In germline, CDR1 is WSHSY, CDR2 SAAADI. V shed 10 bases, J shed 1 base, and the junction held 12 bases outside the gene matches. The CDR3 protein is CATILGGGVSYEQYF. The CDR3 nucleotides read TGCGCCACCATCCTCGGGGGGGGCGTTTCCTACGAGCAGTACTTC.

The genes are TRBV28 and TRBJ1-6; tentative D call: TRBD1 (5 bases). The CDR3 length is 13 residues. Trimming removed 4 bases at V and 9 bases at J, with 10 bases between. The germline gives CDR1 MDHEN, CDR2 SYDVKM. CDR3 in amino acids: CASSSHRSSPLHF. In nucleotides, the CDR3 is TGTGCCAGCAGTTCCCACAGGAGTTCACCCCTCCACTTT.

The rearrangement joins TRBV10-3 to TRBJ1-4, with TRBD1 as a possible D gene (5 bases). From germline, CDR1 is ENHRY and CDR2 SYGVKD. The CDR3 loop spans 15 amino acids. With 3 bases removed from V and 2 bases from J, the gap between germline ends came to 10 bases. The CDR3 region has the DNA TGTGCCATCAGTGATTCGACAGACACTAATGAAAAACTGTTTTTT. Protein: CAISDSTDTNEKLFF.

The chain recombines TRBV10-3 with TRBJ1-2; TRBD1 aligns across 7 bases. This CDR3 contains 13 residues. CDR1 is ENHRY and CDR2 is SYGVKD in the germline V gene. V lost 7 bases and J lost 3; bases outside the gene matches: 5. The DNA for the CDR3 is TGTGCCATCACAACAGGGGAGGACTATGGCTACACCTTC. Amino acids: CAITTGEDYGYTF.

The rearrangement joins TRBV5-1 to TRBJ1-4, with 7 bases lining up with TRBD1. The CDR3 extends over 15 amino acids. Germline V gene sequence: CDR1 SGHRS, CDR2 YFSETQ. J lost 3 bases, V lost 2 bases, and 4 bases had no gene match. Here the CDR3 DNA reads TGCGCCAGCAGCTTACAGACAGGGCCTAATGAAAAACTGTTTTTT. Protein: CASSLQTGPNEKLFF.

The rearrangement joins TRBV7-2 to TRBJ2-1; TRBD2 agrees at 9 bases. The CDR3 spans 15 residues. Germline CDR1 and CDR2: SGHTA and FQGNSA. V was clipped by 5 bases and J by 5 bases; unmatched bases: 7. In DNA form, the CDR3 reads TGTGCCAGCAGCCCGATGGCGGGGGGGCACAATGAGCAGTTCTTC. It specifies CASSPMAGGHNEQFF.

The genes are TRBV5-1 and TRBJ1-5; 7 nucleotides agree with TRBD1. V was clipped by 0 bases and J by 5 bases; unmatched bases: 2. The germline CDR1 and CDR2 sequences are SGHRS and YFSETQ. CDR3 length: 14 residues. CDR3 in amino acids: CASSLETGYQPQHF. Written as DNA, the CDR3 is TGCGCCAGCAGCTTGGAGACAGGGTATCAGCCCCAGCATTTT.

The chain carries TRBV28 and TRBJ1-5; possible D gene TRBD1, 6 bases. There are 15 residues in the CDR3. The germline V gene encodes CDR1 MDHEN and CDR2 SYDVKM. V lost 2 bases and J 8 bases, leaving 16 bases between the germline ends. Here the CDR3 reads CASSLALDRLKPQHF. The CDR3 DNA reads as TGTGCCAGCAGTTTAGCCCTCGACAGGTTGAAGCCCCAGCATTTT. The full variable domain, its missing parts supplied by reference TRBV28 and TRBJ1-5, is DVKVTQSSRYLVKRTGEKVFLECVQDMDHENMFWYRQDPGLGLRLIYFSYDVKMKEKGDIPEGYSVSREKKERFSLILESASTNQTSMYLCASSLALDRLKPQHFGDGTRLSIL.